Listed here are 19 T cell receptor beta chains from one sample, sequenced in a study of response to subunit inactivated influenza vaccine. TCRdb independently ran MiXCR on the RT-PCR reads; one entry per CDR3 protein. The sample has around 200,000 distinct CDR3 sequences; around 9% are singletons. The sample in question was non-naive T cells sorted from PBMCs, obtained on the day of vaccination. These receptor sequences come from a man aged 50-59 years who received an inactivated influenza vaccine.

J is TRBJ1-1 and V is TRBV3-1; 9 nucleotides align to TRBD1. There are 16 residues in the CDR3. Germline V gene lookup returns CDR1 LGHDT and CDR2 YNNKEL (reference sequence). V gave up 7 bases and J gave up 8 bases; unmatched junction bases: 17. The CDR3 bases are TGTGCCAGCACCGTTCCCTCGGGACAGGGAGTCGCGGAAGCTTTCTTT. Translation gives CASTVPSGQGVAEAFF.

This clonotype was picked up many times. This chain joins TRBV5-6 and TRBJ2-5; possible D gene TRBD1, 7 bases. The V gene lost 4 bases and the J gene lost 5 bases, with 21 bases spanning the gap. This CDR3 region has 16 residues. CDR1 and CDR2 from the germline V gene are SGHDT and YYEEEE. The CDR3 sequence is CASSRFRQGGLETQYF. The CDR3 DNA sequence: TGTGCCAGCAGCCGATTTCGACAGGGAGGTTTGGAGACCCAGTACTTC.

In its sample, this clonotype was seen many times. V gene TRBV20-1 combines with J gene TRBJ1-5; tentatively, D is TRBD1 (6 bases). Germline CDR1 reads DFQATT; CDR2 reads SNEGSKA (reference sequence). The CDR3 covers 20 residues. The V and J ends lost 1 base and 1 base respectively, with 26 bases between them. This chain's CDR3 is CSARALMGGGARMSNQPQHF. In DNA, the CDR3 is TGCAGTGCTAGAGCTTTAATGGGAGGGGGAGCTCGGATGAGCAATCAGCCCCAGCATTTT.

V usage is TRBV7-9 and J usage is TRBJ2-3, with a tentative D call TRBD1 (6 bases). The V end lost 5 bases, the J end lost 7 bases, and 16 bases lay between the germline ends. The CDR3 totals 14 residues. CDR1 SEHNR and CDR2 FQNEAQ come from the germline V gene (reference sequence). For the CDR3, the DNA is TGTGCCAGCAGCCCCCTAGACGACAGGAATACGCAGTATTTT. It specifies CASSPLDDRNTQYF.

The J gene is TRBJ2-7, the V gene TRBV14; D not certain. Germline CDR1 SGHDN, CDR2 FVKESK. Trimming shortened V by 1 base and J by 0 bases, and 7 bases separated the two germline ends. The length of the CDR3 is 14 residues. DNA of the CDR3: TGTGCCAGCAGCCAAGGGTCGCACTCCTACGAGCAGTACTTC. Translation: CASSQGSHSYEQYF.

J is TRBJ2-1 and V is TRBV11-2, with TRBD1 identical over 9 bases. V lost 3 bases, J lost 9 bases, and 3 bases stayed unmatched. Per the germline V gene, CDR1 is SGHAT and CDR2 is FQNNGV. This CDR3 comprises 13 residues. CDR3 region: CASSFGQGFEQFF. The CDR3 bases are TGTGCCAGCAGCTTTGGACAGGGGTTTGAGCAGTTCTTC.

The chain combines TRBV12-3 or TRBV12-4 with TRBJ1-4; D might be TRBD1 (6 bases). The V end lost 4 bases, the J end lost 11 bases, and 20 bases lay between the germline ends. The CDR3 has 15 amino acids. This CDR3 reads CASSSGTLDSGKLFF. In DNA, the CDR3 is TGTGCCAGCAGTTCTGGGACACTCGACTCGGGCAAACTGTTTTTT.

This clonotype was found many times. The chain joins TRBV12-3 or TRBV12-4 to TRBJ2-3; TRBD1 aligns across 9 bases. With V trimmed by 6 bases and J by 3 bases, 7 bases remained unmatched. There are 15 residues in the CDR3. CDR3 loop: CASRPGTGLTDTQYF. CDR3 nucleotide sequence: TGTGCCAGCAGACCCGGGACAGGGCTAACAGATACGCAGTATTTT.

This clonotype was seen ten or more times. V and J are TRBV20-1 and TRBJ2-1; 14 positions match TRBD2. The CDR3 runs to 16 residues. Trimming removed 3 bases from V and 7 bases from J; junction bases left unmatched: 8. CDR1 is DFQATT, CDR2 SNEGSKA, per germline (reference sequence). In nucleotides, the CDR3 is TGCAGTGCTAGGACTAGCGGGGGGGCCTTCGAAAATGAGCAGTTCTTC. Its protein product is CSARTSGGAFENEQFF.

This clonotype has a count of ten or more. The CDR3 DNA is TGCGCCAGCAGCTTTTCCGGAGACAGGGACGAGCAGTACTTC. It yields the protein CASSFSGDRDEQYF. The genes are TRBV5-1 and TRBJ2-7; 7 nucleotides agree with TRBD1. CDR1 and CDR2 from the germline V gene are SGHRS and YFSETQ. Germline trimming cut 2 bases from V and 5 bases from J; bases unmatched to any gene: 7. CDR3 length: 14 residues.

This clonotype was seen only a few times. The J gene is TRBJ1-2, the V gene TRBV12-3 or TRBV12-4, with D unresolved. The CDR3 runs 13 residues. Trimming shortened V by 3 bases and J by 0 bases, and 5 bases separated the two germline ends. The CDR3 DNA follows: TGTGCCAGCAGTTTGAGTCCTAACTATGGCTACACCTTC. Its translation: CASSLSPNYGYTF.

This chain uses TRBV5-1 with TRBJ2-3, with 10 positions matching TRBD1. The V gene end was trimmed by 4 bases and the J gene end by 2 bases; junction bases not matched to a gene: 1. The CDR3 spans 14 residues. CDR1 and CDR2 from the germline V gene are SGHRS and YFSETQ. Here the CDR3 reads CASSRQGATDTQYF. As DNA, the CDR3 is TGCGCCAGCAGCCGACAGGGGGCCACAGATACGCAGTATTTT.

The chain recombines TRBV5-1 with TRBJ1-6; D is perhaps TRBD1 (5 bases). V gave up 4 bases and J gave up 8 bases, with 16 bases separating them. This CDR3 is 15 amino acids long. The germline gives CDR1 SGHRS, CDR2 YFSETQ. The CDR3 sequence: CASSLTGGPYSPLHF. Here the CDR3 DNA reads TGCGCCAGCAGCCTAACGGGGGGACCCTATTCACCCCTCCACTTT.

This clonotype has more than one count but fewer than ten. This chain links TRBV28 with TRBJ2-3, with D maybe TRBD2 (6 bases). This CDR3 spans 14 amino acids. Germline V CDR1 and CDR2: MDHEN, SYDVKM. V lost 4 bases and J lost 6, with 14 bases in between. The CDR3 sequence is CASSSRGWLDTQYF. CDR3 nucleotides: TGTGCCAGCAGTTCACGGGGGTGGTTGGATACGCAGTATTTT.

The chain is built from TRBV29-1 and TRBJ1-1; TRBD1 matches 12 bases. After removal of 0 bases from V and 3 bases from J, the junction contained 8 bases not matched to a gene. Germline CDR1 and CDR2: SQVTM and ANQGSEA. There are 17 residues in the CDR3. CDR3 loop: CSVEDRGTGGAYTEAFF. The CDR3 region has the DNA TGCAGCGTTGAAGATCGCGGGACAGGGGGCGCGTACACTGAAGCTTTCTTT.

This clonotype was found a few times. CDR3: CASSPSTSGRNTGELFF. The CDR3 DNA is TGTGCCAGCTCACCATCGACTAGCGGGAGGAACACCGGGGAGCTGTTTTTT. V gene TRBV18 combines with J gene TRBJ2-2; 12 nucleotides line up with TRBD2. With V trimmed by 2 bases and J by 1 base, 2 bases remained unmatched. Per the germline V gene, CDR1 is KGHSH and CDR2 is LQKENI. The CDR3 is 17 residues long.

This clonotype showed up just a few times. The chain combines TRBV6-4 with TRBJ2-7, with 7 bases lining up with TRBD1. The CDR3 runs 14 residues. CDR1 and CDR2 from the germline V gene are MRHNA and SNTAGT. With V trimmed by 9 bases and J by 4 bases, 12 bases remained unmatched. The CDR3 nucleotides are TGTGCCAGGCGACCTGAGACAGGGTGGTACGAGCAGTACTTC. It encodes CARRPETGWYEQYF.

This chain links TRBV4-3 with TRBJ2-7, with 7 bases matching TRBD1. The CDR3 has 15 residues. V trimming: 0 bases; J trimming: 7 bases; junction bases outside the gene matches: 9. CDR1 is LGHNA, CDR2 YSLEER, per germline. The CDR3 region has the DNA TGCGCCAGCAGCCAAGATGGGACAGCACCTTTGGAGCAGTACTTC. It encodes CASSQDGTAPLEQYF.

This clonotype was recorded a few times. CDR3 residues: CASSQYNSGGFTDTQYF. CDR3 in DNA: TGCGCCAGCAGCCAGTACAACAGCGGGGGTTTCACAGATACGCAGTATTTT. The chain employs TRBV4-1 and TRBJ2-3; 8 nucleotides agree with TRBD2. J gave up 2 bases and V 3 bases, and 10 bases lay outside the gene matches. Per the germline V gene, CDR1 is MGHRA and CDR2 is YSYEKL. This CDR3 spans 17 amino acids.